This T cell receptor (beta chain) is drawn from a study of shared clonotypes between healthy human individuals. Whole-study results and caveats: Richness estimates generally favored naive over memory subsets. It was only blood that was sampled, and tissue repertoires likely differ.

Evenly divided among several immunoSEQ plates was the genomic DNA of each subset. Some clones are missing from TCRdb's copy, which holds only in-frame ones; the method was immunoSEQ multiplex PCR. Seen here are around 2.5 million clones, 93% observed once, and the top ten hold about 0.38%. This CDR3 region has 13 residues. The ends were cut back, 3 bases at V and 5 bases at J, with 10 bases in the middle. CDR1 is SGDLS, CDR2 YYNGEE, per germline. Points on this clone: The antigen is undetermined.

The TCR comes from a man aged 18 to 30 in good health. Some clones in this sample may be carry-over from other donors' samples. Sequenced material: naive CD4+ T cells from PBMCs. The subset is: CD45RA+ positively selected. The chain uses TRBV9 and TRBJ2-3; a weak D match, TRBD2 (5 bases). This CDR3 is CASSALSGDTQYF. Here the CDR3 DNA reads TGTGCCAGCAGCGCGCTAAGCGGAGATACGCAGTATTTT.